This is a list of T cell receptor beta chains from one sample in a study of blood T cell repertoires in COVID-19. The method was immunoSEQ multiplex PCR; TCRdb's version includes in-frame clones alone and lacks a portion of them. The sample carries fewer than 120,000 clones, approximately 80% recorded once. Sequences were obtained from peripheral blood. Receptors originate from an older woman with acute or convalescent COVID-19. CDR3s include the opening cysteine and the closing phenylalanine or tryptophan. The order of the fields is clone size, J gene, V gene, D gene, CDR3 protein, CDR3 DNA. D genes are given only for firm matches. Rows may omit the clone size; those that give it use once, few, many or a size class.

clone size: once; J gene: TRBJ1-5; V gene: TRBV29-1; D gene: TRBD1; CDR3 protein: CSVGQGPNQPQHF; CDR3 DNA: TGCAGCGTTGGACAGGGCCCTAATCAGCCCCAGCATTTT
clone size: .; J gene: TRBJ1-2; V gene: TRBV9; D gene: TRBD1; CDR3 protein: CASSVAGTGSYGYTF; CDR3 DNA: TGTGCCAGCAGCGTCGCCGGGACAGGGTCCTATGGCTACACCTTC
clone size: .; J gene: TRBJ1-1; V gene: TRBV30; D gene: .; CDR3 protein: CAWSPQANTEAFF; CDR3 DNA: TGTGCCTGGAGTCCTCAGGCGAACACTGAAGCTTTCTTT
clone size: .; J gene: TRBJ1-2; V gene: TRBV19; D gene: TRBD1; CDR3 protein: CASSSWQGAQDGYTF; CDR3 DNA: TGTGCCAGTAGTTCTTGGCAGGGGGCGCAGGATGGCTACACCTTC
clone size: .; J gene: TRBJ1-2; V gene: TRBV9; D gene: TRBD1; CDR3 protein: CASSGPRDSDGYTF; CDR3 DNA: TGTGCCAGCAGCGGACCCCGGGACAGCGATGGCTACACCTTC
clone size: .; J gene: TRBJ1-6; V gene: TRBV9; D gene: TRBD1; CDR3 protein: CASSENPGQINSPLHF; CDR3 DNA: TGTGCCAGCAGCGAAAACCCGGGACAGATAAATTCACCCCTCCACTTT
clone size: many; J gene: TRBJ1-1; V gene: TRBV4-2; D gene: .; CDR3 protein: CASSQDRSEAFF; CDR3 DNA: TGTGCCAGCAGCCAAGACCGGTCTGAAGCTTTCTTT
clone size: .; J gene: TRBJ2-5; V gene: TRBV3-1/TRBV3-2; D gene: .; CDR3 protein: CASTLAEPQETQYF; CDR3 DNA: TGTGCCAGCACCTTAGCGGAACCTCAAGAGACCCAGTACTTC
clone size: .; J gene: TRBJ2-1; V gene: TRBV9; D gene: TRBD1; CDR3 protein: CASSVGTGGSYNEQFF; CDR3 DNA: TGTGCCAGCAGCGTAGGTACAGGGGGTTCCTACAATGAGCAGTTCTTC
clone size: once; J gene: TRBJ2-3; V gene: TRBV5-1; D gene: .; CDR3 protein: CASSLSAGTTDTQYF; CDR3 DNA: TGCGCCAGCAGCTTGTCGGCGGGGACCACAGATACGCAGTATTTT
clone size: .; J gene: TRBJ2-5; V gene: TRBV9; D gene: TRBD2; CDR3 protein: CASSVDGLAGAETQYF; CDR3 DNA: TGTGCCAGCAGCGTAGACGGCCTAGCGGGGGCAGAGACCCAGTACTTC